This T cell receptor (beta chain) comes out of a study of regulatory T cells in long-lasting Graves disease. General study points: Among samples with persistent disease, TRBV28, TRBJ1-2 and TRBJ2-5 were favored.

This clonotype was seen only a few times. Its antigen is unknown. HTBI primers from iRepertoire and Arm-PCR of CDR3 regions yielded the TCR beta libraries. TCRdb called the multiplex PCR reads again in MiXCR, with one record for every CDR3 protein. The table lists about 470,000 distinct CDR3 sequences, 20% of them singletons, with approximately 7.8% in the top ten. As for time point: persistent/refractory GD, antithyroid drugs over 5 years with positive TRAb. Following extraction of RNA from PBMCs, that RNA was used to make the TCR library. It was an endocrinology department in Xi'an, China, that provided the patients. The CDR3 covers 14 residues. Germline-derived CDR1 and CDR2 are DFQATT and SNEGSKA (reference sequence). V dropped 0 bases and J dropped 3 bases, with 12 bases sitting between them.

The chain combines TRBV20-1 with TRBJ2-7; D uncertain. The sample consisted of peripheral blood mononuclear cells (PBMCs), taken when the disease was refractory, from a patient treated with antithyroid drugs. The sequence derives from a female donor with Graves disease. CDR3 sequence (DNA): TGCAGTGCTAGAGACAACCAAAAGTACTACGAGCAGTACTTC. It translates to CSARDNQKYYEQYF.